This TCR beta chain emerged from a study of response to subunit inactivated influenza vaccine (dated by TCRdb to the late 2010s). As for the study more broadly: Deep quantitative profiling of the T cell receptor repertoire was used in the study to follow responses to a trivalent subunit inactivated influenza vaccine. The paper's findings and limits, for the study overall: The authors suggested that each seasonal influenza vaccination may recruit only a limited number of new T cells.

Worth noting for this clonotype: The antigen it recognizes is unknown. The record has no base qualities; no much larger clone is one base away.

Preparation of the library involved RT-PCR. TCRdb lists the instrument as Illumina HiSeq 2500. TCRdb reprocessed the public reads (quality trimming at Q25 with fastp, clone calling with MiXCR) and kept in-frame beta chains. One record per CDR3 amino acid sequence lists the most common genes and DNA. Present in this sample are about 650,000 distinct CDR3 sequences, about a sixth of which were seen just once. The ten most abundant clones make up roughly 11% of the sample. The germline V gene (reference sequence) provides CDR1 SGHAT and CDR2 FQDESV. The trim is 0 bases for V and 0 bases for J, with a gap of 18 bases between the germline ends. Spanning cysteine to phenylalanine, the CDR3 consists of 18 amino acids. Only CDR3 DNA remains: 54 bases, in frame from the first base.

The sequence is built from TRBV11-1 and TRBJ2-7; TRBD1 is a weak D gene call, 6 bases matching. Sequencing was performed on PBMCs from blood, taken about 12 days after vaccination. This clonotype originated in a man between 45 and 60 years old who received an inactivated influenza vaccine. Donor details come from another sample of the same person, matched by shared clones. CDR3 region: CASSLAGRGSDSSYEQYF. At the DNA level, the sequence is TGTGCCAGCAGCTTAGCGGGCAGGGGCAGCGACAGCTCCTACGAGCAGTACTTC.